Sequencing of this TCR beta chain was carried out in a study of OX40 agonist ivuxolimab in advanced cancers. Profiled with immunoSEQ multiplex PCR; TCRdb holds only in-frame clones, not every one. The sample has 75,000 to 100,000 clones, approximately 80% seen once. The ends were cut back, 5 bases at V and 6 bases at J, with 11 bases in the middle. Germline CDR1 reads SGHVS; CDR2 reads FQNEAQ. The CDR3 is 12 amino acids. This sample comprised CD4+ or CD8+ T cells sorted from blood, obtained in a trial of the OX40 agonist ivuxolimab. The V call is TRBV7-8, the J call TRBJ2-7; D ambiguous. The origin of this receptor is an adult with an advanced solid tumor such as melanoma, head and neck, liver or kidney cancer. CDR3 protein: CASSRTPPEQYF. CDR3 nucleotide sequence: TGTGCCAGCAGCCGCACCCCCCCCGAGCAGTACTTC.